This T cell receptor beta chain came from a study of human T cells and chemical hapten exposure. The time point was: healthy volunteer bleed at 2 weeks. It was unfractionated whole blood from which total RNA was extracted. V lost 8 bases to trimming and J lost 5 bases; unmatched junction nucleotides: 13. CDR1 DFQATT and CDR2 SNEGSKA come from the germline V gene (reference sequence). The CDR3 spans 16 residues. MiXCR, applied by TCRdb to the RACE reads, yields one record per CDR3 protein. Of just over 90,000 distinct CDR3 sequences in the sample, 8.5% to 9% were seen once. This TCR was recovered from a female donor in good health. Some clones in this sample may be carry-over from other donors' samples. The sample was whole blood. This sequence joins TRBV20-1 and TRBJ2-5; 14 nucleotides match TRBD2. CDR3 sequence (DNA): TGCAGTCCTCCCGGACTAGCGGGAGGCCGAGATGAGACCCAGTACTTC. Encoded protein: CSPPGLAGGRDETQYF.